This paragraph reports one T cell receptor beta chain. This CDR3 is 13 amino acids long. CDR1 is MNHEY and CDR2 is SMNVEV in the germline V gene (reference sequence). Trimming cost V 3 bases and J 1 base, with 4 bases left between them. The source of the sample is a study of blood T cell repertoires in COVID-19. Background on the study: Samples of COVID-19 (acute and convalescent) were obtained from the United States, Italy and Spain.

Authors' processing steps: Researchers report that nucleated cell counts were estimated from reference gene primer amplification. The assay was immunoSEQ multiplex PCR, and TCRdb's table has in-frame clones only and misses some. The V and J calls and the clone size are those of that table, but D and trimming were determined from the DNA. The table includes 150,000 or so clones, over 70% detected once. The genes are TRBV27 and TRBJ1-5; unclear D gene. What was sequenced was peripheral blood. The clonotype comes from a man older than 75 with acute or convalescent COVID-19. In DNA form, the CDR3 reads TGTGCCAGCAGTTTCCGGAGCAATCAGCCCCAGCATTTT. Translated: CASSFRSNQPQHF.